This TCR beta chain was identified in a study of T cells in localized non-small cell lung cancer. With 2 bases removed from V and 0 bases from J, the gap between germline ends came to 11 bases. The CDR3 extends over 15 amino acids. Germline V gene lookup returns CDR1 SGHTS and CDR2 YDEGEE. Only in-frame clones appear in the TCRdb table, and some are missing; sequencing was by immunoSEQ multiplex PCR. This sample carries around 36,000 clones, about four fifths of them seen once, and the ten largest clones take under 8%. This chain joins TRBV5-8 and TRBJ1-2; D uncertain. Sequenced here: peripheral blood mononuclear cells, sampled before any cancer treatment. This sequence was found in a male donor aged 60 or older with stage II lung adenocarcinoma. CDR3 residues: CASSFKLRSNYGYTF. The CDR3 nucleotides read TGTGCCAGCAGCTTTAAGCTCCGATCTAACTATGGCTACACCTTC.